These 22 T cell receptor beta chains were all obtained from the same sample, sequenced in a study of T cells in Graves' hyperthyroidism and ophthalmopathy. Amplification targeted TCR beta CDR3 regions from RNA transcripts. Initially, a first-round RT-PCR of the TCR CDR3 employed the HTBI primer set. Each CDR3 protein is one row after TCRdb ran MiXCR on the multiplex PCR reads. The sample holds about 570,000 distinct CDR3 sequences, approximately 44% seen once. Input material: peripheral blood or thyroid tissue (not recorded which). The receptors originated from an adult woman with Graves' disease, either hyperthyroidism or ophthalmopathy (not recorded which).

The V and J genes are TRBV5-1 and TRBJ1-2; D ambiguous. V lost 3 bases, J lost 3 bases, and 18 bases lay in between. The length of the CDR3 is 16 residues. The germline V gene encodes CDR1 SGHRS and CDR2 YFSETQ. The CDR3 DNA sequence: TGCGCCAGCAGCTCGGCTACGGGCCTGGATGACTATGGCTACACCTTC. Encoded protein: CASSSATGLDDYGYTF.

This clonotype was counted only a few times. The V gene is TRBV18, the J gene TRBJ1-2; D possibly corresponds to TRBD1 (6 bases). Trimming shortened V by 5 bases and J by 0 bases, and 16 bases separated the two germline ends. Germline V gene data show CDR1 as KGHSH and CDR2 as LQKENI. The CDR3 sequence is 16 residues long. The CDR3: CASSSVDSPTNYGYTF. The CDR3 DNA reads TGTGCCAGCTCAAGCGTGGACAGTCCTACTAACTATGGCTACACCTTC.

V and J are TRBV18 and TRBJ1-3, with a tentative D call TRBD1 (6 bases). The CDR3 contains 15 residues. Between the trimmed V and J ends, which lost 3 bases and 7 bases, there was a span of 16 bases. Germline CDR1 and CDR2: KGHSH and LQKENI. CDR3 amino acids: CASSPAEQGPNTIYF. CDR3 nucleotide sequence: TGTGCCAGCTCACCGGCCGAACAGGGACCGAACACCATATATTTT.

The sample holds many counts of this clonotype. CDR3 coding DNA: TGCAGCGTTGAAACCGGGAGGGCCCCCTACGAGCAGTACTTC. Amino acids: CSVETGRAPYEQYF. The V and J genes are TRBV29-1 and TRBJ2-7; 8 positions agree with TRBD2. J lost 2 bases, V lost 2 bases, and 5 bases had no gene match. Germline V gene data show CDR1 as SQVTM and CDR2 as ANQGSEA. There are 14 residues in the CDR3.

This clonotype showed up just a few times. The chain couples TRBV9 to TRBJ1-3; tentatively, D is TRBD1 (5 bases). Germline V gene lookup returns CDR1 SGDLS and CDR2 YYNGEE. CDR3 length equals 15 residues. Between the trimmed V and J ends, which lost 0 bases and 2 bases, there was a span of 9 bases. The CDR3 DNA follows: TGTGCCAGCAGCGTAGCTGGACACCCTGGAAACACCATATATTTT. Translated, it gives CASSVAGHPGNTIYF.

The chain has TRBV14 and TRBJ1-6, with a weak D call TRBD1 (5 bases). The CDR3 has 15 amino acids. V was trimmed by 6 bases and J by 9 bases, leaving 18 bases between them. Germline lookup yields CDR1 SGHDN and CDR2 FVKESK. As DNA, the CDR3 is TGTGCCAGCAGGTCCCTAGCGGGGGGTGGTTCACCCCTCCACTTT. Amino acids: CASRSLAGGGSPLHF.

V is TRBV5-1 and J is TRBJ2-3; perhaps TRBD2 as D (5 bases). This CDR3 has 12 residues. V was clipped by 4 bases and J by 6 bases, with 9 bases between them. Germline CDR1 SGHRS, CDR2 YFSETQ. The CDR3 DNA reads TGCGCCAGCAGCCGGGATTCGGATACGCAGTATTTT. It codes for CASSRDSDTQYF.

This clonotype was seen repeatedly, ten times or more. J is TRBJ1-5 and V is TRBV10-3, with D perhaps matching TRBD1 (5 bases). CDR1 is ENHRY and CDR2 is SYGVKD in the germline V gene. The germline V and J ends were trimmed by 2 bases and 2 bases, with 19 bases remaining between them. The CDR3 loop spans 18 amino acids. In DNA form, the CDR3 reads TGTGCCATCAGTGAGGGGAGATCAGGGTCGTCCGGCAATCAGCCCCAGCATTTT. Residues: CAISEGRSGSSGNQPQHF.

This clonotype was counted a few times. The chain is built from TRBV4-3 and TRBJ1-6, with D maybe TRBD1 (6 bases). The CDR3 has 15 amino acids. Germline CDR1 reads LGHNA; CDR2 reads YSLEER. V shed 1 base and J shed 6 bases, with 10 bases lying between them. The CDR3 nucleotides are TGCGCCAGCAGCCAAGTCCAGGGGACTAATTCACCCCTCCACTTT. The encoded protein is CASSQVQGTNSPLHF.

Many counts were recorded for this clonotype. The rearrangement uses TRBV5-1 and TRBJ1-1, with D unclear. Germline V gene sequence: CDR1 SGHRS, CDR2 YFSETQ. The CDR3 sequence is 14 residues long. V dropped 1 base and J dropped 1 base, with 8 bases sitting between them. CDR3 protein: CASSLYFRNTEAFF. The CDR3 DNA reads TGCGCCAGCAGCTTGTATTTTCGGAACACTGAAGCTTTCTTT.

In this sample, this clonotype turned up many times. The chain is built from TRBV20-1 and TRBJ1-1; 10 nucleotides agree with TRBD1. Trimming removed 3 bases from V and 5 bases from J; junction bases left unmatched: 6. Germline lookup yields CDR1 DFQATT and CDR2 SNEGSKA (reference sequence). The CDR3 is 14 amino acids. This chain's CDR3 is CSARMRTGGTEAFF. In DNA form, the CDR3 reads TGCAGTGCTAGGATGCGGACAGGGGGAACTGAAGCTTTCTTT.

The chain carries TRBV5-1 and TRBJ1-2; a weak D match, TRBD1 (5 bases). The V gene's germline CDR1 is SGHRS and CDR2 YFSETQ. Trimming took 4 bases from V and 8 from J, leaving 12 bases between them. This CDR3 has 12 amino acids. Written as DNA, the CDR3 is TGCGCCAGCAGCCCCGGGGCGGACGGCTACACCTTC. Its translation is CASSPGADGYTF.

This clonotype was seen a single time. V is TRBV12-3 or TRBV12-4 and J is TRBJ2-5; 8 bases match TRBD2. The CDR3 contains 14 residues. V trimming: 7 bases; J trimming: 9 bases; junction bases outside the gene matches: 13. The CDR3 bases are TGTGCCAGCAACCGGGACGCGGGGGGTCAGCCCCAGTACTTC. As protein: CASNRDAGGQPQYF.

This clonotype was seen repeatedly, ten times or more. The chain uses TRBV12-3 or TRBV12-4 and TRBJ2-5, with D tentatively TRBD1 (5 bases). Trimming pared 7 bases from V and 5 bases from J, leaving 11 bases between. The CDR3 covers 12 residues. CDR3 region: CASTDTGETQYF. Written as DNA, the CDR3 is TGTGCCAGCACGGACACTGGGGAGACCCAGTACTTC.

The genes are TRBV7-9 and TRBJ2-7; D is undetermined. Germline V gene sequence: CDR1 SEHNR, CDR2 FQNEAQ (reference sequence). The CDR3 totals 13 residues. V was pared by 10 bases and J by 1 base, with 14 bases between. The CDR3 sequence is CATAETRSYEQYF. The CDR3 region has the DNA TGTGCCACCGCTGAGACACGATCCTACGAGCAGTACTTC. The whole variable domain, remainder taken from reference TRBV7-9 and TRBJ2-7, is DTGVSQNPRHKITKRGQNVTFRCDPISEHNRLYWYRQTLGQGPEFLTYFQNEAQLEKSRLLSDRFSAERPKGSFSTLEIQRTEQGDSAMYLCATAETRSYEQYFGPGTRLTVT.

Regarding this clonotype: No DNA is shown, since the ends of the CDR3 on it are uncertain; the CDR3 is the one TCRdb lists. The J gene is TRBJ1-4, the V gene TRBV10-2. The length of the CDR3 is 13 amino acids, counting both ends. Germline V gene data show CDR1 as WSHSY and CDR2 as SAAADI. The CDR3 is CASRVRLMKNCFF.

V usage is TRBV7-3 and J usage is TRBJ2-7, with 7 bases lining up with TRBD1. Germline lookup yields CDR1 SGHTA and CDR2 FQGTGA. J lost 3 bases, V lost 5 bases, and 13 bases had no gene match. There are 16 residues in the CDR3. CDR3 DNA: TGTGCCAGCAGCGTAGACGGGACAGCGTCTTTCTACGAGCAGTACTTC. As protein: CASSVDGTASFYEQYF.

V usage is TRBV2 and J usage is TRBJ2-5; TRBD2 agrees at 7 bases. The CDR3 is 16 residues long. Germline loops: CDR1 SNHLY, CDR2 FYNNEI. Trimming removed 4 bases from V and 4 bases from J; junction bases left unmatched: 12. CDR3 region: CASSAGRLAGAETQYF. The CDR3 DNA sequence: TGTGCCAGCAGTGCCGGCCGGCTGGCGGGAGCAGAGACCCAGTACTTC.

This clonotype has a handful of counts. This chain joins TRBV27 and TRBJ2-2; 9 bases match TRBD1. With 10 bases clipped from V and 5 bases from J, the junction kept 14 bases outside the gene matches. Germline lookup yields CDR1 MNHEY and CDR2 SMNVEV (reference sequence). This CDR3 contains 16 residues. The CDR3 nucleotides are TGTGCCACATACCGGGACAGGGCCTTTAGGACCGGGGAGCTGTTTTTT. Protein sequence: CATYRDRAFRTGELFF.

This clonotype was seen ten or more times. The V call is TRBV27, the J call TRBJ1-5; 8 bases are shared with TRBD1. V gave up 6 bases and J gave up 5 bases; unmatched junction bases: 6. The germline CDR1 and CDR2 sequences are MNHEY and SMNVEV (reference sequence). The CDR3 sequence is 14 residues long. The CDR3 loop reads CASSLGTGYQPQHF. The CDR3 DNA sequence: TGTGCCAGCAGCTTAGGGACAGGCTATCAGCCCCAGCATTTT.

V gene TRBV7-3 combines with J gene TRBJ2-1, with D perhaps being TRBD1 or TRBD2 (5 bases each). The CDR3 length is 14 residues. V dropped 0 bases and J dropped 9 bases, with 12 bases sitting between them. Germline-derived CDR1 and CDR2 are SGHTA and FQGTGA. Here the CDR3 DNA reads TGTGCCAGCAGCTTAACAGTTGGGACCGTTGAGCAGTTCTTC. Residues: CASSLTVGTVEQFF.

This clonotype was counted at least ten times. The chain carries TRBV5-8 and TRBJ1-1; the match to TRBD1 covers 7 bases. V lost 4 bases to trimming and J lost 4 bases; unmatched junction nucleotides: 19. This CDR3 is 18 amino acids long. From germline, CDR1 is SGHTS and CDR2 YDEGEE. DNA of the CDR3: TGTGCCAGCAGCCTCCCTCCAGGTAGGGGGCCATCGCCCACTGAAGCTTTCTTT. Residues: CASSLPPGRGPSPTEAFF.